The rows below give T cell receptor beta chains drawn from one sample of a study of cytotoxic CD8 clonotypes in ibrutinib-treated CLL. The assay was immunoSEQ multiplex PCR, and TCRdb's table has in-frame clones only and misses some. The sample carries roughly 170,000 clones, under 85% recorded once. The input for sequencing was PBMCs, taken after 24 months of ibrutinib treatment. The source of these receptors is a human donor with chronic lymphocytic leukemia. Each CDR3 is given with its conserved first and last residue.

TRBV30	TRBJ1-4	CAWSVAGQGAREKLFF
TRBV11-3	TRBJ2-1	CASSKRLAGGDNEQFF
TRBV9	TRBJ1-1	CASSQSGQTNTEAFF
TRBV6-1	TRBJ1-6	CASRTEQQNSPLHF
TRBV5-1	TRBJ2-3	CASSSGLAARDTQYF
TRBV6-5	TRBJ1-2	CASSYRQGQDYGYTF
TRBV28	TRBJ2-7	CASSLVAAGGMYEQYF
TRBV9	TRBJ2-3	CASSVGTTDTQYF
TRBV6-6	TRBJ2-7	CASSYSQRGSSYEQYF
TRBV10-2	TRBJ2-3	CASSETRQGATDTQYF
TRBV15	TRBJ1-3	CATSTRGVGSGNTIYF
TRBV30	TRBJ1-1	CAWSRQLNTEAFF
TRBV27	TRBJ2-2	CASSLGGIGELFF
TRBV9	TRBJ2-3	CASSVEGWGTDTQYF
TRBV6-6	TRBJ2-7	CASSSDSYEQYF
TRBV18	TRBJ2-7	CASSPRGGEQYF
TRBV28	TRBJ1-4	CASSLRGGSGNEKLFF
TRBV9	TRBJ1-3	CASSATPSGGGNTIYF
TRBV6-6	TRBJ1-5	CASSYLGNQPQHF
TRBV11-3	TRBJ2-7	CASSPGSGYEQYF
TRBV27	TRBJ2-1	CASSLATPYNEQFF
TRBV19	TRBJ2-2	CASSSGRANTGELFF
TRBV29-1	TRBJ1-1	CSVERSGTEAFF
TRBV30	TRBJ2-3	CAWSSGFSDTQYF
TRBV9	TRBJ1-3	CASSVGTDPLSSGNTIYF
TRBV27	TRBJ2-1	CASSLRAVKGNEQFF
TRBV7-3	TRBJ2-7	CASSPGTGTYEQYF
TRBV4-1	TRBJ2-2	CASSQDPGQYTGELFF
TRBV5-1	TRBJ1-4	CASSLEAGGVRTNEKLFF
TRBV29-1	TRBJ2-1	CSVPQTGTGFAMAYNEQFF
TRBV7-7	TRBJ2-3	CASSLKGWADTQYF
TRBV28	TRBJ2-7	CASSGPGAGEQYF
TRBV4-2	TRBJ1-2	CASSQDRGGSYYGYTF
TRBV6-6	TRBJ2-1	CASSRATGTGYNEQFF
TRBV10-2	TRBJ2-7	CASKKTGGSYEQYF
TRBV19	TRBJ1-5	CASSILPGASSSNQPQHF
TRBV5-1	TRBJ1-2	CASSFIRQGNYGYTF
TRBV18	TRBJ1-2	CASSPPGQQYGYTF
TRBV7-3	TRBJ1-1	CASTLDRLTTEAFF
TRBV6-1	TRBJ1-1	CASSLQENVGTEAFF
TRBV7-9	TRBJ2-1	CASSLQGSYNEQFF
TRBV5-1	TRBJ2-5	CASSPAGGQETQYF
TRBV6-6	TRBJ1-1	CASRAQGTGGTEAFF
TRBV27	TRBJ1-1	CASTTNGGRTAFF
TRBV7-9	TRBJ2-3	CASSHPMGLERTDTQYF